This T cell receptor beta chain was retrieved from a study of T cells in localized non-small cell lung cancer. The repertoire was sequenced with immunoSEQ multiplex PCR; TCRdb's copy has only in-frame clones and lacks some. In the table there are about 17,000 clones, 65% to 85% of which are singletons. Study-level results: Within adjacent lung there appeared a median around 55 of the top 100 tumor clones.

Comments on this clone: No antigen is known for it.

The V segment lost 5 bases and the J segment 1 base; nucleotides outside the gene matches: 3. There are 15 residues in the CDR3. Looked up from germline, CDR1 is MNHEY and CDR2 is SVGAGI. This material consisted of peripheral blood, taken before any cancer treatment. The sequence derives from a male donor at least 60 years old with stage III lung adenocarcinoma. This chain links TRBV6-5 with TRBJ2-2, with 8 bases matching TRBD2. Here the CDR3 DNA reads TGTGCCAGCAGTCCCAGCGGGGGGAACACCGGGGAGCTGTTTTTT. It yields the protein CASSPSGGNTGELFF.